The 12 T cell receptor beta chains below all came from one sample that was sequenced in a study of beta chain features in type 1 diabetes. The authors reverse transcribed all of the isolated RNA, so sequencing captured expressed TCRB transcripts. Clones were sequenced by immunoSEQ multiplex PCR, and TCRdb holds only the in-frame ones, with some missing. The table has about 220,000 clones, about 11% seen once. The specimen sequenced was central memory CD4+ T cells from blood. Receptors were obtained from a man between 18 and 29 years old in good health.

This clone showed up just a few times. CDR3 nucleotides: TGTGCCAGCAGCGAGCCAGGGGAGACCCAGTACTTC. Its translation: CASSEPGETQYF. The chain uses TRBV5-4 and TRBJ2-5, with D possibly matching TRBD1 (5 bases). CDR1 is SGHNT and CDR2 is YYREEE in the germline V gene (reference sequence). CDR3 length: 12 amino acids. Trimming removed 4 bases from V and 5 bases from J, with 9 bases in between.

V is TRBV7-2 and J is TRBJ2-3; tentatively, D is TRBD1 (6 bases). The CDR3 consists of 15 residues. Germline CDR1 is SGHTA and CDR2 is FQGNSA. The germline V and J ends were trimmed by 6 bases and 3 bases, with 16 bases remaining between them. CDR3 loop: CASSEQGGLTDTQYF. The DNA for the CDR3 is TGTGCCAGCAGTGAACAGGGTGGGTTGACAGATACGCAGTATTTT.

The chain has TRBV2 and TRBJ2-3; TRBD1 matches 9 bases. CDR1 is SNHLY, CDR2 FYNNEI, per germline. The V and J ends lost 4 bases and 2 bases, in that order; junction bases with no gene match: 4. CDR3 size: 15 residues. The CDR3 here is CASSGTGANTDTQYF. The CDR3 nucleotides read TGTGCCAGCAGTGGGACAGGGGCTAACACAGATACGCAGTATTTT.

This clone was recorded a few times. This chain links TRBV6-1 with TRBJ2-3; D is uncertain. Germline assignment: CDR1 MNHNS and CDR2 SASEGT. This CDR3 comprises 13 residues. V lost 1 base, J lost 4 bases, and 6 bases lay in between. The CDR3 nucleotides are TGTGCCAGCAGTGAAGGTGTGCCAGATACGCAGTATTTT. It specifies CASSEGVPDTQYF.

The chain carries TRBV30 and TRBJ2-1, with D hard to call. Looked up from germline, CDR1 is GTSNPN and CDR2 is SVGIG (reference sequence). The V end was cut by 0 bases, the J end by 6 bases, with 6 bases between. The CDR3 loop spans 12 amino acids. The CDR3 spells CAWSVMGNEQFF. The DNA of the CDR3 is TGTGCCTGGAGTGTAATGGGCAATGAGCAGTTCTTC.

Comments on this clone: Other DNA sequences from this sample encode an identical CDR3 as well. This chain uses TRBV7-2 with TRBJ2-7; no clear D. This CDR3 is built from 14 residues. Germline V gene lookup returns CDR1 SGHTA and CDR2 FQGNSA. V was cut by 0 bases and J by 1 base, with 7 bases left in between. This CDR3 reads CASSLASTSYEQYF. In nucleotides, the CDR3 is TGTGCCAGCAGCTTAGCATCTACTTCCTACGAGCAGTACTTC. Full variable domain (remainder filled in from reference TRBV7-2 and TRBJ2-7): GAGVSQSPSNKVTEKGKDVELRCDPISGHTALYWYRQSLGQGLEFLIYFQGNSAPDKSGLPSDRFSAERTGGSVSTLTIQRTQQEDSAVYLCASSLASTSYEQYFGPGTRLTVT.

The chain uses TRBV19 and TRBJ2-3, with D tentatively TRBD2 (6 bases). Germline CDR1 LNHDA, CDR2 SQIVND (reference sequence). The CDR3 extends over 15 amino acids. V gave up 4 bases and J gave up 0 bases, with 11 bases separating them. Here the CDR3 DNA reads TGTGCCAGTAGTACCCTACTAGCTAGCACAGATACGCAGTATTTT. Amino acids: CASSTLLASTDTQYF.

This clone showed up just a few times. V and J are TRBV28 and TRBJ1-3; possible D gene TRBD1, 5 bases. CDR3 length: 15 residues. Trimming shortened V by 10 bases and J by 4 bases, and 20 bases separated the two germline ends. The germline CDR1 and CDR2 sequences are MDHEN and SYDVKM. CDR3 coding DNA: TGTGCCACCAGCCCGGGGGGACGAGCAGGAAACACCATATATTTT. It codes for CATSPGGRAGNTIYF.

In its sample, this clone was seen a few times. J is TRBJ2-5 and V is TRBV28; 8 bases agree with TRBD2. Germline assignment: CDR1 MDHEN and CDR2 SYDVKM. J was trimmed by 3 bases and V by 4 bases; bases with no gene match: 4. The CDR3 contains 14 residues. CDR3 sequence (DNA): TGTGCCAGCAGTTCAGCGGGAGTGGAAGAGACCCAGTACTTC. Amino acid sequence: CASSSAGVEETQYF.

This clone was observed a handful of times. The chain combines TRBV6-6 with TRBJ2-3, with 11 bases matching TRBD2. The germline V gene encodes CDR1 MNHNY and CDR2 SVGAGI (reference sequence). The CDR3 sequence is 16 residues long. The J segment lost 1 base and the V segment lost 2 bases, leaving 2 bases of the junction unmatched. CDR3 nucleotide sequence: TGTGCCAGCAGTTACCGTAGCGGGAGGGGCACAGATACGCAGTATTTT. Translating gives CASSYRSGRGTDTQYF.

The table lists this clone with many counts. The V call is TRBV19, the J call TRBJ2-7, with 10 bases lining up with TRBD2. Germline assignment: CDR1 LNHDA and CDR2 SQIVND (reference sequence). V lost 5 bases to trimming and J lost 5 bases; unmatched junction nucleotides: 12. The CDR3 consists of 16 residues. The CDR3 spells CASSPYSSGRKDEQYF. DNA for the CDR3: TGTGCCAGTAGTCCCTACTCTAGCGGGAGAAAGGACGAGCAGTACTTC.

This clone has only a few counts. The J gene is TRBJ2-5, the V gene TRBV7-2, with D maybe TRBD1 (5 bases). Germline V gene data show CDR1 as SGHTA and CDR2 as FQGNSA. Trimming took off 0 bases at V and 5 bases at J, with 16 bases between the two ends. This CDR3 has 16 amino acids. The CDR3 DNA follows: TGTGCCAGCAGCTTAGCGCGTTCCAGGGCCGGGGAGACCCAGTACTTC. Translating gives CASSLARSRAGETQYF.